This T cell receptor beta chain emerged from a study of post-analysis software for immune sequencing data. This clonotype occurred a few times. The target antigen is unknown. The TCR beta cDNA libraries carried unique molecular identifiers. Some 500,000 cDNA molecules were obtained per 1 to 10 million input T cells. TCRdb redid the calling of the PCR reads with MiXCR, one entry per CDR3 protein. There are about 430,000 distinct CDR3 sequences in the sample; less than 40% occur only once, and approximately 7.6% lies in the top ten. Findings and caveats of the study: Multiple sclerosis patients showed significantly lower normalized Chao1 diversity than controls did.

The sample was blood. The source of this sequence is a girl aged 2-9 years with multiple sclerosis.

CDR3 sequence (DNA): TGCGCCAGCAGCTCCCCTCCGGGGACTTCCTGGGACACTGAAGCTTTCTTT. It is translated as CASSSPPGTSWDTEAFF. V gene TRBV5-1 combines with J gene TRBJ1-1, with D maybe TRBD1 (5 bases). Germline V CDR1 and CDR2: SGHRS, YFSETQ. Trimming took off 3 bases at V and 3 bases at J, with 21 bases between the two ends. This CDR3 has 17 residues.